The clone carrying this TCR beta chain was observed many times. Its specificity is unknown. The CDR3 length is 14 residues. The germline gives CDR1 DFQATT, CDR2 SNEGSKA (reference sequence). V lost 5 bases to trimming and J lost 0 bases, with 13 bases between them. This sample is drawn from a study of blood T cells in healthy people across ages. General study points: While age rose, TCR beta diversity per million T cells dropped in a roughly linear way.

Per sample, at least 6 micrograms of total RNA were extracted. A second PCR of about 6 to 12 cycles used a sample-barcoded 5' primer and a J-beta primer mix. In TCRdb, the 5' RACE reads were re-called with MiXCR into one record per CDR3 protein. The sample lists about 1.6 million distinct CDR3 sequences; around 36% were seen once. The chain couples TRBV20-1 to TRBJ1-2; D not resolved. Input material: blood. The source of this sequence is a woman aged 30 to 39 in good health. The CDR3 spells CSALFPAANYGYTF. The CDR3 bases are TGCAGTGCTCTCTTTCCAGCAGCTAACTATGGCTACACCTTC.